Detailed here is one TCR beta chain. The data belong to a study of blood T cell repertoires in COVID-19. Looking at the study overall: From T cells, B-cell-depleted T cells, or PBMCs came the material, which was cDNA or gDNA.

Measured with immunoSEQ multiplex PCR; TCRdb has only the in-frame clones, and not every one. The sample has about 400,000 clones; 65% to 90% are singletons. Germline CDR1 SGHRS, CDR2 YFSETQ. V gave up 0 bases and J gave up 0 bases; unmatched junction bases: 11. CDR3 length equals 18 residues. This sequence originates from an older woman with COVID-19, enrolled during active disease. The chain carries TRBV5-1 and TRBJ1-2, with 7 bases aligning to TRBD1. The sequencing sample was made of peripheral blood. CDR3 nucleotides: TGCGCCAGCAGCTTGGCCCCACAGGGCAGGGGGTCTAACTATGGCTACACCTTC. Its protein product is CASSLAPQGRGSNYGYTF.